What follows is one T cell receptor beta chain and its context. Its antigen remains unidentified. Losses at the gene ends were 6 bases for V and 4 bases for J; bases not matched to a gene: 6. Germline V CDR1 and CDR2: SGHTA, FQGTGA. CDR3 size: 15 residues. This record belongs to a study of cytomegalovirus exposure and HLA in healthy donors. The study's findings and limits: As a later analysis revealed, most CMV-associated TCR beta chains appeared HLA-restricted.

In the PCR, 60 Vbeta and 13 Jbeta primers were used. TCRdb's table, derived via immunoSEQ multiplex PCR, lists solely in-frame clones and lacks some. The sample holds about 140,000 clones, approximately 80% seen once. This receptor was identified in a man aged 50-59 years in good health and CMV-seronegative. Sequenced sample: PBMCs. The chain has TRBV7-3 and TRBJ2-3; 11 bases agree with TRBD2. As DNA, the CDR3 is TGTGCCAGCAGTCTAACTAGCGGGAGTTCAGATACGCAGTATTTT. It translates to CASSLTSGSSDTQYF.